These 3 T cell receptor beta chains came from one sample sequenced in a study of cytomegalovirus exposure and HLA in healthy donors. Primers: 60 Vbeta forward and 13 Jbeta reverse. The repertoire was sequenced with immunoSEQ multiplex PCR; TCRdb's copy has only in-frame clones and lacks some. Among around 180,000 clones listed, over 65% were seen once. The sample consisted of PBMCs. These receptor sequences come from a man between 60 and 75 years old in good health and CMV-seronegative.

The rearrangement uses TRBV5-1 and TRBJ2-7, with 10 bases aligning to TRBD1. The CDR3 sequence is 14 residues long. The J segment lost 5 bases and the V segment lost 4 bases, leaving 6 bases of the junction unmatched. The germline V gene encodes CDR1 SGHRS and CDR2 YFSETQ. CDR3 nucleotides: TGCGCCAGCAGCACGGGACAGGGGTTAGACGAGCAGTACTTC. Protein sequence: CASSTGQGLDEQYF.

The CDR3 DNA follows: TGTGCCAGCAGTTCATATACAGGGGGCAAAAACGAGCAGTACTTC. It encodes CASSSYTGGKNEQYF. The chain joins TRBV28 to TRBJ2-7, with 9 bases fitting TRBD1. Trimming removed 4 bases from V and 5 bases from J; junction bases left unmatched: 9. The CDR3 is made up of 15 amino acids. Germline V gene lookup returns CDR1 MDHEN and CDR2 SYDVKM. Looking up the rest from reference TRBV28 and TRBJ2-7 gives the full variable domain: DVKVTQSSRYLVKRTGEKVFLECVQDMDHENMFWYRQDPGLGLRLIYFSYDVKMKEKGDIPEGYSVSREKKERFSLILESASTNQTSMYLCASSSYTGGKNEQYFGPGTRLTVT.

This clone was found a few times. The chain couples TRBV27 to TRBJ1-3, with a tentative D call TRBD1 (6 bases). The CDR3 totals 16 residues. CDR1 and CDR2 from the germline V gene are MNHEY and SMNVEV (reference sequence). V gave up 0 bases and J gave up 0 bases, with 9 bases separating them. CDR3 DNA: TGTGCCAGCAGTTTATCACAGGGAGACTCTGGAAACACCATATATTTT. Residues: CASSLSQGDSGNTIYF.